Detailed here is one T cell receptor beta chain. Its target antigen remains unknown. Base quality data are lacking; no much larger clone is found one base away. Peripheral blood CD8+ and CD4+ T cells from healthy donors, Susac syndrome patients and multiple sclerosis patients were profiled by high-throughput TCR beta sequencing. Treatment-naive patients with stable or active relapsing-remitting disease fulfilling revised McDonald criteria were used as multiple sclerosis controls. Bulk CD8+ and CD4+ T cells were purified by magnetic negative isolation, whereas CD8+ TEMRA cells were enriched by FACS. Blood was collected in EDTA tubes and processed within 24 hours, with PBMCs isolated through density gradient centrifugation. PBMCs intended for TCR sequencing were cryopreserved in liquid nitrogen and thawed later in a water bath at 37 degrees C. A purity of at least 90% was achieved for sorted or isolated CD4+, CD8+ and CD8+ TEMRA cells.

These data originate in a study of CD8 T cells in Susac syndrome (dated by TCRdb to 2018 to 2020). Study-level background: Repertoire sequencing was used to test whether CD8+ T cell activation and differentiation in Susac syndrome was antigen driven. Clonality of the CD8+ T cell repertoire was compared between around eleven healthy donors, roughly 14 Susac syndrome patients and 15 or so multiple sclerosis patients.

What the study reported, not specific to this receptor: The TCR sequencing and HLA analysis was acknowledged to have included a relatively small number of individuals.

RNA was extracted using the RNeasy kit, and about 0.45 to 1 ug of the RNA was reverse transcribed with random hexamers. The immunoSEQ multiplex PCR assay, covering 54 Vbeta and 13 Jbeta segments, was used to amplify TCR beta CDR3 regions. PCR amplification bias was corrected by using a synthetic template baseline for primer optimization and computational correction. In the source study's methods: Reads were annotated to V, D and J genes according to IMGT and were analyzed with immunoSEQ Analyzer, with only productive sequences retained. Clonality was computed as one minus Shannon entropy normalized by log2 of the number of productive unique sequences. For each patient and control, public and private clones were evaluated within the 100 most prevalent clones. A clone was defined as Susac-specific if it was absent from the healthy and MS cohorts, from about a thousand published viral clones and from other ImmuneACCESS disease sequences. TCRdb reworked the public reads: Q25 trimming with fastp, MiXCR clone assembly, productive beta chains retained. Merged by CDR3 protein, the rows form single entries marked with the most common genes and DNA. The V and J calls, along with clone size, are taken from TCRdb and not from the paper's own processing. The table for this sample lists 150,000 to 200,000 distinct CDR3 sequences; approximately 96% of them were counted only once. 0.15% to 0.2% of the sample is in the top ten clones.

Trimming at the junction amounts to 4 bases on V and 5 bases on J, and the germline ends lie 8 bases apart. Reading from cysteine to phenylalanine, the CDR3 counts 12 amino acids. The sequence is cut down to CDR3 DNA, 36 bases in frame from base 1. CDR1 DFQATT and CDR2 SNEGSKA were looked up in the germline V gene (reference sequence). Sequenced sample: CD8+ T cells from PBMCs. This clonotype originated in a human donor with multiple sclerosis. The chain links TRBV20-1 with TRBJ1-4; a confident D gene designation cannot be given. The CDR3 is CSATSGNEKLFF. The bases read TGCAGTGCTACCTCGGGGAATGAAAAACTGTTTTTT.